Presented here are 9 T cell receptor beta chains from one specimen sequenced in a study of blood T cell repertoires in COVID-19. TCRdb keeps only in-frame clones here, not all; method: immunoSEQ multiplex PCR. This table has 72,000 or so clones, 80% to 90% appearing once. Source material: peripheral blood. Receptors were obtained from a middle-aged man with active COVID-19.

This clone was seen at least ten times. The genes are TRBV28 and TRBJ1-3; weak D call: TRBD1 (5 bases). Trimming took off 4 bases at V and 4 bases at J, with 17 bases between the two ends. CDR1 MDHEN and CDR2 SYDVKM come from the germline V gene. The CDR3 runs to 16 residues. CDR3 in amino acids: CASSSSFQQGGNTIYF. The CDR3 DNA reads as TGTGCCAGCAGTTCCTCCTTCCAGCAGGGCGGAAACACCATATATTTT.

V usage is TRBV6-6 and J usage is TRBJ1-4; the D gene is possibly TRBD1 (5 bases). The CDR3 has 15 residues. Germline CDR1 reads MNHNY; CDR2 reads SVGAGI (reference sequence). Trimming cost V 6 bases and J 4 bases, with 15 bases left between them. CDR3 DNA sequence: TGTGCCAGCAGCTATAACGGACAAATTAATGAAAAACTGTTTTTT. Translated, it gives CASSYNGQINEKLFF.

This chain uses TRBV5-6 with TRBJ2-3; 9 nucleotides line up with TRBD2. The CDR3 has 16 amino acids. Germline V lookup: CDR1 SGHDT, CDR2 YYEEEE. The V gene end was trimmed by 4 bases and the J gene end by 2 bases; junction bases not matched to a gene: 8. In DNA, the CDR3 is TGTGCCAGCAGCCCCCCTGCGGGGGGGTACACAGATACGCAGTATTTT. Protein: CASSPPAGGYTDTQYF.

The J gene is TRBJ1-2, the V gene TRBV5-6; 8 bases match TRBD1. This CDR3 spans 15 amino acids. Germline-derived CDR1 and CDR2 are SGHDT and YYEEEE. The junction had 12 bases not matched to a gene; V was cut back by 5 bases and J by 6 bases. CDR3: CASSAPDRVLDGYTF. The CDR3 DNA reads as TGTGCCAGCAGTGCCCCGGACAGGGTTCTTGATGGCTACACCTTC.

The V and J genes are TRBV4-1 and TRBJ1-5; no definite D call. The germline gives CDR1 MGHRA, CDR2 YSYEKL. The length of the CDR3 is 16 residues. The V end lost 2 bases, the J end lost 0 bases, and 11 bases lay between the germline ends. The CDR3 is CASSQHAAYSNQPQHF. Written as DNA, the CDR3 is TGCGCCAGCAGCCAACATGCGGCTTATAGCAATCAGCCCCAGCATTTT.

In this sample, this clone turned up a few times. The V and J genes are TRBV3-1 (or the pseudogene TRBV3-2) and TRBJ1-2; 10 bases agree with TRBD1. CDR1 LGHDT and CDR2 YNNKEL come from the germline V gene (reference sequence). CDR3 length: 17 residues. J was trimmed by 0 bases and V by 0 bases; bases with no gene match: 4. DNA of the CDR3: TGTGCCAGCAGCCAAGACGCGACAGGGGGCTCTAACTATGGCTACACCTTC. Amino acid sequence: CASSQDATGGSNYGYTF.

V gene TRBV9 combines with J gene TRBJ2-3; D uncertain. V was trimmed by 0 bases and J by 2 bases, leaving 10 bases between them. Germline CDR1 SGDLS, CDR2 YYNGEE. This CDR3 is built from 15 residues. CDR3 coding DNA: TGTGCCAGCAGCGTAGGTGGTCAGTTCACAGATACGCAGTATTTT. It is translated as CASSVGGQFTDTQYF. The full variable domain, with the rest looked up from reference TRBV9 and TRBJ2-3, is DSGVTQTPKHLITATGQRVTLRCSPRSGDLSVYWYQQSLDQGLQFLIQYYNGEERAKGNILERFSAQQFPDLHSELNLSSLELGDSALYFCASSVGGQFTDTQYFGPGTRLTVL.

The chain couples TRBV25-1 to TRBJ1-6, with D possibly TRBD1 on 6 matching bases. CDR3 length equals 17 residues. V was shortened by 10 bases and J by 2 bases, with 21 bases between the two germline ends. Germline lookup yields CDR1 MGHDK and CDR2 SYGVNS. The CDR3 DNA reads as TGTGCCAAACCGGACAGATTTCAAGAACCCTATAATTCACCCCTCCACTTT. Amino acids: CAKPDRFQEPYNSPLHF.

V and J are TRBV6-2 or TRBV6-3 and TRBJ1-2; D unresolved. V lost 2 bases, J lost 8 bases, and 9 bases lay in between. CDR3 size: 12 residues. The V gene's germline CDR1 is MNHEY and CDR2 SVGEGT. CDR3: CASSYPGGGYTF. In nucleotides, the CDR3 is TGTGCCAGCAGTTACCCCGGAGGGGGCTACACCTTC.